Below are 12 T cell receptor beta chains sequenced from a single sample in a study of T-cell reconstitution after alpha-beta-depleted transplantation in children. Using unique molecular identifiers, the investigators prepared the TCRbeta library. Via MiXCR, TCRdb re-called the PCR reads, giving one row per CDR3 protein. The table lists hundreds of thousands of distinct CDR3 sequences, less than 15% of them singletons, with 0.75% to 0.85% in the top ten. This sample comprised PBMCs, obtained before TCRalphabeta/CD19-depleted stem cell transplant. These receptors were taken from a girl aged 2 to 10 with congenital amegakaryocytic thrombocytopenia, due to receive a stem cell transplant.

There are many counts of this clonotype. The chain combines TRBV6-1 with TRBJ1-1, with 7 bases lining up with TRBD1. V shed 7 bases, J shed 0 bases, and the junction held 17 bases outside the gene matches. This CDR3 contains 18 residues. Germline CDR1 MNHNS, CDR2 SASEGT. The CDR3 loop reads CASTPGQHLRNMNTEAFF. In DNA, the CDR3 is TGTGCCAGCACCCCGGGACAGCACCTTAGAAACATGAACACTGAAGCTTTCTTT.

The chain uses TRBV5-1 and TRBJ2-7; tentative D call: TRBD1 (6 bases). Germline CDR1 is SGHRS and CDR2 is YFSETQ. This CDR3 has 15 amino acids. Trimming took off 0 bases at V and 2 bases at J, with 12 bases between the two ends. The DNA of the CDR3 is TGCGCCAGCAGCTTGGCGGGGACACAAGCCTACGAGCAGTACTTC. Translated, it gives CASSLAGTQAYEQYF.

This clonotype was seen only a few times. The chain carries TRBV5-1 and TRBJ2-7; TRBD1 matches at 10 bases. V was pared by 3 bases and J by 2 bases, with 5 bases of the junction left unmatched. The CDR3 is 15 amino acids. Germline CDR1 reads SGHRS; CDR2 reads YFSETQ. The CDR3, as DNA: TGCGCCAGCAGCTGGGGACAGGGGTCCGCCTACGAGCAGTACTTC. Its translation is CASSWGQGSAYEQYF.

This clonotype turned up a few times. This rearrangement joins TRBV10-3 to TRBJ2-3; D ambiguous. The germline CDR1 and CDR2 sequences are ENHRY and SYGVKD. This CDR3 region has 11 residues. Trimming cost V 6 bases and J 6 bases, with 7 bases left between them. CDR3 in amino acids: CAIRGADTQYF. Here the CDR3 DNA reads TGTGCCATCAGAGGTGCTGATACGCAGTATTTT.

Comment on this clonotype: A much larger clone differs from this one at a single base, so this may be a read error. V usage is TRBV20-1 and J usage is TRBJ2-1; D is tentatively TRBD1 or TRBD2 (5 bases each). Germline CDR1 and CDR2: DFQATT and SNEGSKA (reference sequence). This CDR3 is 14 amino acids long. The CDR3 region has the DNA TGCAGTGCTGGGACGGAACTGACCTTCAATGAGCATTTCTTC. Its protein product is CSAGTELTFNEHFF.

The V call is TRBV20-1, the J call TRBJ2-7, with D hard to call. The V and J ends lost 3 bases and 1 base respectively, with 13 bases between them. The CDR3 covers 14 residues. Germline V CDR1 and CDR2: DFQATT, SNEGSKA (reference sequence). CDR3 sequence: CSASPPGRSYEQYF. The CDR3 region has the DNA TGCAGTGCTAGCCCCCCTGGGCGGTCCTACGAGCAGTACTTC.

This clonotype came up once. The rearrangement uses TRBV29-1 and TRBJ1-1, with TRBD1 matching 9 bases. Looked up from germline, CDR1 is SQVTM and CDR2 is ANQGSEA. Losses at the gene ends were 8 bases for V and 2 bases for J; bases not matched to a gene: 12. CDR3 length: 15 residues. The CDR3 nucleotides are TGCAGCCTAAGGGGACAGGGCGACGGAAACACTGAAGCTTTCTTT. Translating gives CSLRGQGDGNTEAFF.

This clonotype was found many times. The J gene is TRBJ1-4, the V gene TRBV5-1, with 7 bases lining up with TRBD1. Germline CDR1 reads SGHRS; CDR2 reads YFSETQ. The J segment lost 7 bases and the V segment lost 0 bases, leaving 6 bases of the junction unmatched. The CDR3 runs 15 residues. Written as DNA, the CDR3 is TGCGCCAGCAGCTTGGGACAGGGCGGCGGTGAAAAACTGTTTTTT. Encoded protein: CASSLGQGGGEKLFF. The complete variable domain, with remaining parts taken from reference TRBV5-1 and TRBJ1-4, reads KAGVTQTPRYLIKTRGQQVTLSCSPISGHRSVSWYQQTPGQGLQFLFEYFSETQRNKGNFPGRFSGRQFSNSRSEMNVSTLELGDSALYLCASSLGQGGGEKLFFGSGTQLSVL.

This clonotype was seen repeatedly, ten times or more. The J gene is TRBJ2-1, the V gene TRBV4-1, with 7 bases lining up with TRBD2. The CDR3 loop spans 15 amino acids. Germline-derived CDR1 and CDR2 are MGHRA and YSYEKL. With 4 bases clipped from V and 7 bases from J, the junction kept 10 bases outside the gene matches. CDR3 residues: CASSPRAGEMNEQFF. The CDR3 bases are TGCGCCAGCAGCCCCCGTGCGGGAGAGATGAATGAGCAGTTCTTC.

The rearrangement joins TRBV2 to TRBJ2-1; TRBD2 aligns across 10 bases. V dropped 1 base and J dropped 5; count of bases not matched to a gene: 14. Per the germline V gene, CDR1 is SNHLY and CDR2 is FYNNEI. This CDR3 is 19 amino acids long. The CDR3 bases are TGTGCCAGCAGTGAAGAAGGGGAACTAGCGGGGAACCTCAACAATGAGCAGTTCTTC. It yields the protein CASSEEGELAGNLNNEQFF.

This clonotype was seen repeatedly, ten times or more. The chain carries TRBV12-3 or TRBV12-4 and TRBJ1-6; 11 nucleotides line up with TRBD1. V shed 0 bases and J 6 bases; nucleotides not matched to a gene: 1. The CDR3 loop spans 16 amino acids. CDR3 in amino acids: CASSLADRGLNSPLHF. For the CDR3, the DNA is TGTGCCAGCAGTTTAGCGGACAGGGGGCTTAATTCACCCCTCCACTTT.

This clonotype was counted many times. The chain links TRBV5-1 to TRBJ2-2, with D perhaps being TRBD1 or TRBD2 (5 bases each). V lost 0 bases to trimming and J lost 2 bases, with 17 bases between them. CDR3 length equals 18 residues. In germline, CDR1 is SGHRS, CDR2 YFSETQ. The CDR3 coding sequence is TGCGCCAGCAGCTTGGAGTCTCAGGGAGCGGCAAACACCGGGGAGCTGTTTTTT. As protein: CASSLESQGAANTGELFF.